This T cell receptor beta chain comes out of a study of control samples from healthy donors and cancer patients. Assay used: immunoSEQ multiplex PCR; TCRdb lists only in-frame clones, some missing. This sample has fewer than 200,000 clones, with around 94% found just once. In its sample, this clone was seen once. Per germline, CDR1 SGHRS and CDR2 YFSETQ. The CDR3 covers 13 residues. Deletions cut 3 bases from V and 13 bases from J, with 19 bases between. The sample consisted of PBMCs. The gene calls are TRBV5-1 and TRBJ1-2; D not certain. The sequence came from a man between 60 and 75 years old with colorectal cancer. CDR3 sequence (DNA): TGCGCCAGCAGCTCCGGAGGCAGGACTGAATCCACCTTC. Encoded protein: CASSSGGRTESTF.